This T cell receptor (beta chain) originates from a study of blood T cells in healthy people across ages. General study points: Per million T cells, TCR beta diversity dropped roughly linearly as age increased.

V was cut by 5 bases and J by 7 bases, with 27 bases left in between. The germline gives CDR1 SEHNR, CDR2 FQNEAQ (reference sequence). The CDR3 runs to 17 residues. A second about 7 to 11 cycle PCR used barcoded and J-beta primers. TCRdb re-analysed the 5' RACE reads in MiXCR, keeping a single row per CDR3 protein. The sample gives around 850,000 distinct CDR3 sequences, under 40% of which show up once; over 10% is in the top ten. No fewer than 6 million PBMCs went into each sample. Of note for this clonotype: No antigen is known for it.

The receptor's source is a man aged 18 to 30 in good health. Sequences were obtained from blood. J is TRBJ2-7 and V is TRBV7-9; D is uncertain. Here the CDR3 reads CASSNYPRSRRYNEQYF. The CDR3 DNA sequence: TGTGCCAGCAGCAACTACCCCAGAAGCCGTAGATACAATGAGCAGTACTTC.